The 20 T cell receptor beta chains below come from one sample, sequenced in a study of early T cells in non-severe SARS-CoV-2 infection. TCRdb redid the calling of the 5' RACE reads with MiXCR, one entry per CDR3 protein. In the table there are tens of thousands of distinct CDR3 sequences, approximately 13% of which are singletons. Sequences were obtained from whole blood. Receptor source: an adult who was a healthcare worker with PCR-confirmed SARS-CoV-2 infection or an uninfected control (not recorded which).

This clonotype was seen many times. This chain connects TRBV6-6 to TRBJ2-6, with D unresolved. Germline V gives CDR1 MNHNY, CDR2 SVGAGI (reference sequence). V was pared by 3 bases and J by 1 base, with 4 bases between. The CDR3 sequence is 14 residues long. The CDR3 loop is CASSYNSGANVLTF. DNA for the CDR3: TGTGCCAGCAGTTATAATTCTGGGGCCAACGTCCTGACTTTC.

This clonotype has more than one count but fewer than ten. The CDR3 DNA reads as TGTGCCAGCAGTTTGGTGGATAATGAAAAACTGTTTTTT. Protein product: CASSLVDNEKLFF. This chain joins TRBV28 and TRBJ1-4; no reliable D call. Trimming left V 3 bases short and J 4 bases short, with 6 bases between. CDR3 length: 13 amino acids. From germline, CDR1 is MDHEN and CDR2 SYDVKM.

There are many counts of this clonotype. The CDR3 loop is CASSAMRGQGKGEQYF. The CDR3 bases are TGTGCCAGCAGTGCCATGCGGGGACAGGGGAAAGGCGAGCAGTACTTC. The V call is TRBV2, the J call TRBJ2-7, with 10 bases aligning to TRBD1. The V gene's germline CDR1 is SNHLY and CDR2 FYNNEI. Trimming took 4 bases from V and 6 from J; bases not matched to a gene: 12. The CDR3 has 16 residues.

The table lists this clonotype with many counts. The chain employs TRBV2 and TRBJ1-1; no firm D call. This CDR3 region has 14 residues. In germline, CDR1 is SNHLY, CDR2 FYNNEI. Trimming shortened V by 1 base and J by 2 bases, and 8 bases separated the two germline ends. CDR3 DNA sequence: TGTGCCAGCAGTGAAGTAGGGTCTAACACTGAAGCTTTCTTT. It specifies CASSEVGSNTEAFF.

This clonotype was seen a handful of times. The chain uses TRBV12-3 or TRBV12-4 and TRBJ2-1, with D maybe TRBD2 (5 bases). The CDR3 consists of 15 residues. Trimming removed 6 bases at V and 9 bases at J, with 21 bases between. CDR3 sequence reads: CASSRALGGPSEQFF. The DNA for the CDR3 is TGTGCCAGCAGCCGGGCATTAGGAGGTCCGAGTGAGCAGTTCTTC.

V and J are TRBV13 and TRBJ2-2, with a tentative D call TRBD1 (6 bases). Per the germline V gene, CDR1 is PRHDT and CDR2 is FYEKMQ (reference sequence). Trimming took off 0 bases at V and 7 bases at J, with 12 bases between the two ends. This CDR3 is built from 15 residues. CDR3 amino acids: CASSLGVRGIGELFF. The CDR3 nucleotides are TGTGCCAGCAGCTTAGGCGTCAGGGGCATCGGGGAGCTGTTTTTT.

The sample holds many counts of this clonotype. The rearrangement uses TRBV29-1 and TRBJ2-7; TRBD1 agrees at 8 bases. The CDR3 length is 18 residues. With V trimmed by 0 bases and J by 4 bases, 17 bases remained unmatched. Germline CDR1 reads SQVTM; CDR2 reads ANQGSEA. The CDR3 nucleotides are TGCAGCGTTGAAGATCCGGCAAGAGGGGGACAGGATATTTACGAGCAGTACTTC. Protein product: CSVEDPARGGQDIYEQYF.

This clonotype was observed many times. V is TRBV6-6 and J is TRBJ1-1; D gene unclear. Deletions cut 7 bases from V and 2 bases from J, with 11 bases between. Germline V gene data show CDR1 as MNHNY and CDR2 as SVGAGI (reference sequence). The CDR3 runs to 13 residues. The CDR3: CASMGRLNTEAFF. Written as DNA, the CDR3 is TGTGCCAGCATGGGCAGGCTAAACACTGAAGCTTTCTTT.

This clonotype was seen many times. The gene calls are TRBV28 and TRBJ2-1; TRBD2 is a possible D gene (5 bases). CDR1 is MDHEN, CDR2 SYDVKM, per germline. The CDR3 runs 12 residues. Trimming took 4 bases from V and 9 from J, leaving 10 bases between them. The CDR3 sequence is CASSSLVPEQFF. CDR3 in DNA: TGTGCCAGCAGTTCACTAGTTCCTGAGCAGTTCTTC.

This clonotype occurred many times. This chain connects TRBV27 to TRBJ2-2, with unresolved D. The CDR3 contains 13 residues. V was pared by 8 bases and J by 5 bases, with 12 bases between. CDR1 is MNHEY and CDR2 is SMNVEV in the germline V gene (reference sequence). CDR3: CASGFYGTGELFF. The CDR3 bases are TGTGCCAGCGGGTTTTATGGAACCGGGGAGCTGTTTTTT.

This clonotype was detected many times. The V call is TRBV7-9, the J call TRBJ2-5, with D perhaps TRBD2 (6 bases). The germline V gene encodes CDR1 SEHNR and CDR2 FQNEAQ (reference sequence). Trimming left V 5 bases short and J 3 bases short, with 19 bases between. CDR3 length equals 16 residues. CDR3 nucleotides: TGTGCCAGCAGCACTAATCTCCGGGACTTGGAAGAGACCCAGTACTTC. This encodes CASSTNLRDLEETQYF.

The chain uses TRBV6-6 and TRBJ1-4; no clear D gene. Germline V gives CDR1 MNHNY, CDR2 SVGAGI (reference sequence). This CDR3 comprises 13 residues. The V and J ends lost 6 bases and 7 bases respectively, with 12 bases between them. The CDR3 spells CASRGSNGEKLFF. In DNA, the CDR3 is TGTGCCAGCAGGGGATCTAATGGTGAAAAACTGTTTTTT.

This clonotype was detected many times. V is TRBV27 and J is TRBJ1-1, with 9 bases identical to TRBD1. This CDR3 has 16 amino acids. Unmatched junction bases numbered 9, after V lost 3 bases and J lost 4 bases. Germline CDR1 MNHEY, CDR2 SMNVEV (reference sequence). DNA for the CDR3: TGTGCCAGCAGTTTCCTCCCGACAGGGGGGATCACTGAAGCTTTCTTT. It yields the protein CASSFLPTGGITEAFF.

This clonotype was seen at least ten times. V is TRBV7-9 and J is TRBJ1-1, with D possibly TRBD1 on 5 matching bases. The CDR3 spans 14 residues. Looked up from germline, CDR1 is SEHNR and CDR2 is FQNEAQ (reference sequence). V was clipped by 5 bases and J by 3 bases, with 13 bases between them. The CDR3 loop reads CASSDRDSYTEAFF. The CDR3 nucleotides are TGTGCCAGCAGCGATCGAGACAGTTACACTGAAGCTTTCTTT.

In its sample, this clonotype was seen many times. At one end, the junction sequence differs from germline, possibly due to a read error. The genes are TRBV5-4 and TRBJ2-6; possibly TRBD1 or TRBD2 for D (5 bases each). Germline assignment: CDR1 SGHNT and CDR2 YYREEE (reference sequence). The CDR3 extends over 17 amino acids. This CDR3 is CASSTGTLSSGANVLIF. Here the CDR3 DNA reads TGTGCCAGCAGTACCGGGACGCTAAGCTCTGGGGCCAACGTCCTGATTTTC.

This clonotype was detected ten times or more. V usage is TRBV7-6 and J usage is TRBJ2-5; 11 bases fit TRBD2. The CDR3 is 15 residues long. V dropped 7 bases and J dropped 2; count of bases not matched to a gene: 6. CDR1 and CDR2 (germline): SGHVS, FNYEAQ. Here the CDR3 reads CASKSGTSGQETQYF. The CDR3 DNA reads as TGTGCCAGCAAGTCTGGGACTAGCGGACAAGAGACCCAGTACTTC.

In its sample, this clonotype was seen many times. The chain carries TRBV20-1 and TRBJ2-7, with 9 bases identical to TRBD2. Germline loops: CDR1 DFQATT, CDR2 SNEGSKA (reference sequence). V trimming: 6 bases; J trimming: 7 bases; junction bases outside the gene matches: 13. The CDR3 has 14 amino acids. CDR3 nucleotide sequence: TGCAGTGCCAACGCAGGGACTAGCCTACGGGAGCAGTACTTC. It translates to CSANAGTSLREQYF.

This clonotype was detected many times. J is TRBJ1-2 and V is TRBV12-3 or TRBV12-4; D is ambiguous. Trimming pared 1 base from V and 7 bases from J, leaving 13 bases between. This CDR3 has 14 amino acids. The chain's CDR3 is CASSLGARSGGYTF. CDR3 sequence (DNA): TGTGCCAGCAGTTTAGGGGCCAGGAGTGGTGGCTACACCTTC.

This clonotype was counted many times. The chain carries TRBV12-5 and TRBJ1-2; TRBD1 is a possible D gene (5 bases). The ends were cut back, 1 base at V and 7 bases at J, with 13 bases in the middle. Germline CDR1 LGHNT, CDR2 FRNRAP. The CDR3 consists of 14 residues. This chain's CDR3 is CASGLAEGAGGYTF. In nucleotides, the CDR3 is TGTGCTAGTGGTTTGGCCGAAGGGGCTGGTGGCTACACCTTC.

CDR3 sequence reads: CASSVVGSTEAFF. CDR3 DNA: TGTGCCAGCAGTGTGGTGGGGAGCACTGAAGCTTTCTTT. The rearrangement joins TRBV6-6 to TRBJ1-1; D call uncertain. CDR1 is MNHNY, CDR2 SVGAGI, per germline (reference sequence). This CDR3 has 13 amino acids. V was cut by 5 bases and J by 4 bases, with 11 bases left in between.